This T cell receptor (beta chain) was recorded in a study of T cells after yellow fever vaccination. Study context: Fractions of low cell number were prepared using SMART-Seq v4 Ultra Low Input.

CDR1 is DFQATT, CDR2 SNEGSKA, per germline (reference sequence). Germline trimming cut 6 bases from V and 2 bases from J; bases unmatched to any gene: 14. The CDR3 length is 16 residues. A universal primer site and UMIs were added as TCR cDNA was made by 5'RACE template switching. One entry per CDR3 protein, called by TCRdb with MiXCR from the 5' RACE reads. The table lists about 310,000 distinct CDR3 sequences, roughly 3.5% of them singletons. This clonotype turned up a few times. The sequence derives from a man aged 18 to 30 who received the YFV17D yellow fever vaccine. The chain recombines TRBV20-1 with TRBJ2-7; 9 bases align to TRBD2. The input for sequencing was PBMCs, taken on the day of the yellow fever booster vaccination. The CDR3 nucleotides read TGCAGTGCCGCTAGCGGGGCGGGGGGGATACCCTACGAGCAGTACTTC. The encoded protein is CSAASGAGGIPYEQYF.